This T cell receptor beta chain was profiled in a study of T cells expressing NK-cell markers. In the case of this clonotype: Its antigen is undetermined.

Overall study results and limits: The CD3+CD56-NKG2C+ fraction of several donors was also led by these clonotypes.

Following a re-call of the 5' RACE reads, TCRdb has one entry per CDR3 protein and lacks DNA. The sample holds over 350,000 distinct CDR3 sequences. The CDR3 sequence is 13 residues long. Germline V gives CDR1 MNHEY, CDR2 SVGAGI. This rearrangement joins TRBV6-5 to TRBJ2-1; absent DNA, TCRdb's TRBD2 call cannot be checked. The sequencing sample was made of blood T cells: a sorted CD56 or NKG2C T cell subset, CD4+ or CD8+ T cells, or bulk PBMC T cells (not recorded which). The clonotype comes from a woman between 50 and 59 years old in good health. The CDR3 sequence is CASSPGTVFEQFF.